This T cell receptor (beta chain) was recovered during a study of T cells after yellow fever vaccination. At the level of the study: For low cell numbers, libraries were made with SMART-Seq v4 Ultra Low Input.

The study made its TCR cDNA through 5'RACE template switching. That step introduced a universal primer site along with UMIs. MiXCR, applied by TCRdb to the 5' RACE reads, yields one record per CDR3 protein. The sample carries 500,000 to 650,000 distinct CDR3 sequences, roughly 13% recorded once. Study outcomes and limitations: A minor fraction of clonotypes spanned both CD4 and CD8 compartments. The booster response re-showed most primary clones: 96% CD4, around 85% CD8.

Note on this clonotype: The antigen remains unidentified.

This receptor was taken from a man aged 25-40 years who received the YFV17D yellow fever vaccine. Source: PBMCs, taken on the day of the yellow fever booster vaccination.

CDR3 nucleotides: TGCAGTGCTATCGCCACAGGGGCCGAGCAGTACTTC. Translation: CSAIATGAEQYF. The rearrangement links TRBV20-1 to TRBJ2-7, with TRBD1 identical over 7 bases. CDR1 DFQATT and CDR2 SNEGSKA come from the germline V gene (reference sequence). The J segment lost 6 bases and the V segment lost 4 bases, leaving 6 bases of the junction unmatched. The CDR3 is 12 residues long.